This TCR beta chain was sequenced in a study of T cells expressing NK-cell markers (dated by TCRdb to the early 2020s). At the level of the whole study: TCR beta-chain repertoires were profiled in sorted CD3+CD56+NKG2C+, CD3+CD56+NKG2C- and CD3+CD56-NKG2C+ T-cell subsets from several donors. Illumina HiSeq 2000/2500, MiSeq or NextSeq was used to sequence libraries as 2 x 150 bp reads. Of the eight sequenced donors, seven were found to be HCMV-seropositive and one was found to be HCMV-seronegative. The study sequenced eight donors, all healthy volunteers chosen at random: three men and five women. General findings and caveats noted by the study authors: Whether the expanded NKG2C-expressing T cell clones were specific for HCMV antigens was left unclear. In over five donors, the dominant CD3+CD56+NKG2C+ clonotypes were among the top 10 CD8+ clonotypes and accounted for about 1.0-7.5% of CD8+ T cells. Those dominant clonotypes were again the most abundant among CD3+CD56-NKG2C+ cells in a handful of donors, at about 25-60.1%.

To note about this clonotype: Its antigen is currently not known.

Sequencing relied on an Illumina HiSeq 2000. TCR beta cDNA libraries were made by 5'RACE template switching that added a universal primer site and unique molecular identifiers. cDNA synthesis was primed from the TCR beta constant segment, followed by two successive PCR amplification steps. For the original study's pipeline: MIGEC handled demultiplexing of the reads and grouping by UMI, while MiTCR was used to assemble and quantify clonotypes. To remove erroneous sequences, TCR cDNA sequences were retained only when supported by two or more reads. The tcR package was used for downstream repertoire analysis, with clonotypes matched between fractions based on CDR3 nucleotide sequence plus V segment. Antigen specificity was annotated against VDJdb with VDJmatch, allowing one amino acid substitution in CDR3. TCRdb reprocessed the public reads and reports one entry per CDR3 protein sequence, without DNA. What appears here as the V and J calls and clone size reflects TCRdb's work, not the paper's. The sample's clone listing holds about 430,000 distinct CDR3 sequences. The top ten constitute around 1.4% of the sample.

HCMV serostatus was determined by detecting HCMV-specific IgG in serum with a commercial ELISA kit. Peripheral blood mononuclear cells were isolated from blood by Ficoll density gradient centrifugation. The germline V gene (reference sequence) supplies CDR1 DFQATT and CDR2 SNEGSKA. The CDR3 has 16 amino acids, counting the end cysteine and phenylalanine. DNA was not recorded. This clonotype originated in a woman aged 50 to 60 in good health. Donor details come from another sample of the same person, matched by shared clones. Sequenced: blood T cells: a sorted CD56 or NKG2C T cell subset, CD4+ or CD8+ T cells, or bulk PBMC T cells (not recorded which). Rearrangement joined TRBV20-1 to TRBJ2-5; TCRdb reports TRBD2, a call that lacks DNA to check it against. The CDR3 corresponds to CSARVPGLAGQETQYF.